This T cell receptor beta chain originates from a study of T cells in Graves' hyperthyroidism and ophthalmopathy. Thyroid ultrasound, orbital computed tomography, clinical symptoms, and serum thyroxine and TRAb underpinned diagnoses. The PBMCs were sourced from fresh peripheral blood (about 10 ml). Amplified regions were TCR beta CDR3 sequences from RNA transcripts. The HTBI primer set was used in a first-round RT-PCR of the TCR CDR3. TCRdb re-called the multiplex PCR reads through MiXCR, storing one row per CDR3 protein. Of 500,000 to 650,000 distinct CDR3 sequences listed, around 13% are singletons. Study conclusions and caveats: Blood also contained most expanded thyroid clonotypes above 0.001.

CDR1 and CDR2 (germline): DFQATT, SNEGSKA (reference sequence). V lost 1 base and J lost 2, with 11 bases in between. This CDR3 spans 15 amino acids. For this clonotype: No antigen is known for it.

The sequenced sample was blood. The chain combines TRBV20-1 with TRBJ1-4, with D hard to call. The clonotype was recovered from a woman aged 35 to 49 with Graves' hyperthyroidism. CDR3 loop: CSARGQQRTNEKLFF. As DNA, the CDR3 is TGCAGTGCTAGAGGCCAACAGCGGACTAATGAAAAACTGTTTTTT.